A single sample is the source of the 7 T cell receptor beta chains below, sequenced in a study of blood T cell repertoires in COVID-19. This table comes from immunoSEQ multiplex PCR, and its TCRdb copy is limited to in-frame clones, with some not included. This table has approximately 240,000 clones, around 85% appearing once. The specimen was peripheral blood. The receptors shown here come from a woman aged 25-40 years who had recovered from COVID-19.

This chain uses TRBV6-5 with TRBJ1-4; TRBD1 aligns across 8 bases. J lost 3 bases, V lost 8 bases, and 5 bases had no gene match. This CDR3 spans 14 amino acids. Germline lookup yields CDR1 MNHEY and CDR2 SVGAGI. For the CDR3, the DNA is TGTGCCAGCGCCTACAGGGGGGCTAATGAAAAACTGTTTTTT. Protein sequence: CASAYRGANEKLFF.

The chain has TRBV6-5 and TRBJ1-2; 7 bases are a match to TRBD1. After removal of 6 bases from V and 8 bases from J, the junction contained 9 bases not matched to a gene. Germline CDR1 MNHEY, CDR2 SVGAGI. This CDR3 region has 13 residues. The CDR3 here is CASSPNRGEGYTF. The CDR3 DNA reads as TGTGCCAGCAGCCCAAACAGGGGTGAGGGCTACACCTTC.

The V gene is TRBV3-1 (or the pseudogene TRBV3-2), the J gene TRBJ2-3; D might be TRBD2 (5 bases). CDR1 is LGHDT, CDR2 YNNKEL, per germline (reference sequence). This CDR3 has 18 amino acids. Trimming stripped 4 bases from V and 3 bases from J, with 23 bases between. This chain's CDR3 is CASSPPRRLPPFTDTQYF. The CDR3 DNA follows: TGTGCCAGCAGCCCCCCCCGGAGGCTTCCGCCATTTACAGATACGCAGTATTTT.

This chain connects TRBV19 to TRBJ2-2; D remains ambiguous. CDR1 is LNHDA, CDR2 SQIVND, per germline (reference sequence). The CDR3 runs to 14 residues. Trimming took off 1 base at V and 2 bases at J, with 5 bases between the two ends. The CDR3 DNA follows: TGTGCCAGTAGTATAGGAGTTAACACCGGGGAGCTGTTTTTT. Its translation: CASSIGVNTGELFF. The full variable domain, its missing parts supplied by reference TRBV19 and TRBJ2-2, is DGGITQSPKYLFRKEGQNVTLSCEQNLNHDAMYWYRQDPGQGLRLIYYSQIVNDFQKGDIAEGYSVSREKKESFPLTVTSAQKNPTAFYLCASSIGVNTGELFFGEGSRLTVL.

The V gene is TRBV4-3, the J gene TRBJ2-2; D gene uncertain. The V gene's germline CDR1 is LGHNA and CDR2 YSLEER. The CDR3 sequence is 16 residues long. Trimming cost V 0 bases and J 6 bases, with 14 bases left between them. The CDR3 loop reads CASSQDATGFAGELFF. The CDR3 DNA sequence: TGCGCCAGCAGCCAAGATGCTACGGGTTTCGCCGGGGAGCTGTTTTTT.

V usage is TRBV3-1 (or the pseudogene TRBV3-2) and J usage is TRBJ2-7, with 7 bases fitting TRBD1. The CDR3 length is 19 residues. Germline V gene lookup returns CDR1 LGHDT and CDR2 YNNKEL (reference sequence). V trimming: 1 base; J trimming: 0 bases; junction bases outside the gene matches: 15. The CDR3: CASSQVVKDRPLSSYEQYF. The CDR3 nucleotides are TGTGCCAGCAGCCAAGTAGTTAAGGACAGGCCTCTAAGCTCCTACGAGCAGTACTTC.

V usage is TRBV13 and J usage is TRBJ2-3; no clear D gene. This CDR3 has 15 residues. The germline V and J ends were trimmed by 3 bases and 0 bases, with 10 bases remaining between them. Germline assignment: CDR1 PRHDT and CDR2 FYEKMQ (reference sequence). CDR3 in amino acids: CASSFDFPSTDTQYF. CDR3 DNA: TGTGCCAGCAGCTTCGACTTTCCGAGCACAGATACGCAGTATTTT.